Listed here are 23 T cell receptor beta chains from one sample, sequenced in a study of cytomegalovirus exposure and HLA in healthy donors. Both 60 Vbeta primers and 13 Jbeta primers went into the PCR. Profiled with immunoSEQ multiplex PCR; TCRdb holds only in-frame clones, not every one. The repertoire holds roughly 61,000 clones, more than 70% seen once, with roughly 1.6% in the top ten. The sequenced sample consisted of PBMCs. All receptors derive from a man aged 30-40 years in good health and CMV-seropositive.

V gene TRBV28 combines with J gene TRBJ2-2; TRBD2 matches 7 bases. This CDR3 region has 17 residues. Trimming took 6 bases from V and 3 from J; bases not matched to a gene: 13. Germline assignment: CDR1 MDHEN and CDR2 SYDVKM. CDR3 amino acids: CASSLLASGGYTGELFF. The CDR3 DNA follows: TGTGCCAGCAGCTTACTGGCTAGCGGAGGGTACACCGGGGAGCTGTTTTTT.

V and J are TRBV28 and TRBJ2-3; TRBD1 aligns across 8 bases. Germline V gene lookup returns CDR1 MDHEN and CDR2 SYDVKM. This CDR3 has 14 amino acids. V lost 7 bases, J lost 2 bases, and 5 bases stayed unmatched. The chain's CDR3 is CASIRTGNTDTQYF. The CDR3 nucleotides are TGTGCCAGCATAAGGACAGGGAACACAGATACGCAGTATTTT.

The genes are TRBV6-5 and TRBJ1-3; D perhaps matches TRBD1 (5 bases). The CDR3 spans 15 residues. V dropped 5 bases and J dropped 5 bases, with 16 bases sitting between them. CDR1 MNHEY and CDR2 SVGAGI come from the germline V gene. Here the CDR3 reads CASSTPTGPRNTIYF. CDR3 bases: TGTGCCAGCAGTACCCCTACAGGACCTAGAAACACCATATATTTT.

Only one count was recorded for this clone. This chain joins TRBV4-1 and TRBJ2-1, with 11 bases fitting TRBD2. The CDR3 loop spans 19 amino acids. The germline gives CDR1 MGHRA, CDR2 YSYEKL. After removal of 3 bases from V and 7 bases from J, the junction contained 17 bases not matched to a gene. CDR3 sequence reads: CASSHAPTGLAGGFNEQFF. CDR3 in DNA: TGCGCCAGCAGCCATGCACCAACCGGTTTAGCGGGAGGGTTTAATGAGCAGTTCTTC.

This chain joins TRBV2 and TRBJ2-7; 10 positions agree with TRBD1. J gave up 4 bases and V 5 bases, and 5 bases lay outside the gene matches. This CDR3 contains 14 residues. CDR1 SNHLY and CDR2 FYNNEI come from the germline V gene. CDR3 coding DNA: TGTGCCAGCAGTCGGGACAGGGGAGGATACGAGCAGTACTTC. Its translation is CASSRDRGGYEQYF.

The chain couples TRBV5-1 to TRBJ2-1; 15 positions match TRBD2. Germline CDR1 reads SGHRS; CDR2 reads YFSETQ. This CDR3 has 15 residues. V lost 3 bases, J lost 7 bases, and 2 bases stayed unmatched. CDR3 sequence reads: CASSSGTSGGNEQFF. CDR3 in DNA: TGCGCCAGCAGCTCCGGGACTAGCGGGGGGAATGAGCAGTTCTTC.

This clone has a single count. The CDR3 sequence is CASSGGLNTEAFF. CDR3 DNA sequence: TGCGCCAGCAGTGGAGGACTGAACACTGAAGCTTTCTTT. The gene calls are TRBV5-1 and TRBJ1-1; D not resolved. CDR3 length: 13 amino acids. Trimming shortened V by 5 bases and J by 0 bases, and 8 bases separated the two germline ends. Germline CDR1 SGHRS, CDR2 YFSETQ.

The chain employs TRBV7-2 and TRBJ1-3; TRBD1 agrees at 8 bases. Trimming removed 0 bases from V and 0 bases from J; junction bases left unmatched: 7. CDR1 is SGHTA, CDR2 FQGNSA, per germline. CDR3 length: 18 residues. The CDR3 spells CASSLAGTGSRSGNTIYF. The CDR3 region has the DNA TGTGCCAGCAGCTTAGCGGGGACAGGCTCCCGCTCTGGAAACACCATATATTTT.

The chain has TRBV4-1 and TRBJ1-1, with D possibly being TRBD1 (5 bases). The CDR3 runs 13 residues. CDR1 MGHRA and CDR2 YSYEKL come from the germline V gene. The ends were cut back, 4 bases at V and 6 bases at J, with 12 bases in the middle. CDR3 nucleotides: TGCGCCAGCAGCCCCCCCGGGGGACCTGAAGCTTTCTTT. It specifies CASSPPGGPEAFF.

The V call is TRBV5-1, the J call TRBJ2-3; perhaps TRBD1 as D (6 bases). Trimming cost V 2 bases and J 2 bases, with 12 bases left between them. The CDR3 extends over 15 amino acids. From germline, CDR1 is SGHRS and CDR2 YFSETQ. CDR3 loop: CASSFDRSDTDTQYF. The CDR3 coding sequence is TGCGCCAGCAGCTTTGACAGGAGTGACACAGATACGCAGTATTTT.

The chain employs TRBV4-1 and TRBJ2-3, with 10 bases aligning to TRBD2. The germline V gene encodes CDR1 MGHRA and CDR2 YSYEKL. Losses at the gene ends were 4 bases for V and 0 bases for J; bases not matched to a gene: 13. CDR3 length: 19 residues. The CDR3 nucleotides read TGCGCCAGCAGCCTCAGCCCGGGACTAGCGAGTAGTAGCACAGATACGCAGTATTTT. It codes for CASSLSPGLASSSTDTQYF.

This chain links TRBV7-9 with TRBJ2-1; no definite D call. The germline V and J ends were trimmed by 0 bases and 3 bases, with 12 bases remaining between them. This CDR3 has 16 amino acids. Germline V CDR1 and CDR2: SEHNR, FQNEAQ (reference sequence). This CDR3 is CASSLAYGSLYNEQFF. Written as DNA, the CDR3 is TGTGCCAGCAGCTTAGCGTACGGGTCCCTCTACAATGAGCAGTTCTTC.

This rearrangement joins TRBV27 to TRBJ1-5; D unresolved. CDR3 length: 13 residues. Germline CDR1 reads MNHEY; CDR2 reads SMNVEV (reference sequence). V was shortened by 4 bases and J by 2 bases, with 6 bases between the two germline ends. The CDR3 region is CASSYGGNQPQHF. CDR3 coding DNA: TGTGCCAGCAGTTACGGGGGCAATCAGCCCCAGCATTTT.

The chain carries TRBV7-2 and TRBJ1-1; D remains unclear. CDR1 and CDR2 from the germline V gene are SGHTA and FQGNSA. This CDR3 has 14 residues. V was trimmed by 5 bases and J by 4 bases, leaving 14 bases between them. The CDR3: CASSREAWGTEAFF. CDR3 coding DNA: TGTGCCAGCAGCAGGGAGGCCTGGGGCACTGAAGCTTTCTTT.

The chain combines TRBV6-6 with TRBJ1-2; TRBD1 matches at 7 bases. V shed 5 bases and J 4 bases; nucleotides not matched to a gene: 4. The CDR3 extends over 13 amino acids. Germline V gives CDR1 MNHNY, CDR2 SVGAGI (reference sequence). The CDR3 is CASSRDSIYGYTF. The CDR3 nucleotides read TGTGCCAGCAGTAGGGACAGTATCTATGGCTACACCTTC.

CDR3 in DNA: TGCGCCAGCAGCCACGGGACAGTTAATGAAAAACTGTTTTTT. Translation gives CASSHGTVNEKLFF. This sequence joins TRBV4-1 and TRBJ1-4; 7 bases agree with TRBD1. The V segment lost 3 bases and the J segment 4 bases; nucleotides outside the gene matches: 2. Germline CDR1 reads MGHRA; CDR2 reads YSYEKL. CDR3 length equals 14 residues.

In this sample, this clone turned up once. This rearrangement joins TRBV30 to TRBJ2-1, with 8 bases matching TRBD2. From germline, CDR1 is GTSNPN and CDR2 SVGIG (reference sequence). V shed 0 bases, J shed 9 bases, and the junction held 10 bases outside the gene matches. There are 15 residues in the CDR3. The CDR3 DNA is TGTGCCTGGAGTGTAGCGGGAGATGTGGTTAGTGAGCAGTTCTTC. It translates to CAWSVAGDVVSEQFF.

V is TRBV5-4 and J is TRBJ1-1; a possible D gene is TRBD1 (5 bases). Trimming took 4 bases from V and 1 from J, leaving 14 bases between them. Per the germline V gene, CDR1 is SGHNT and CDR2 is YYREEE (reference sequence). This CDR3 comprises 15 residues. Written as DNA, the CDR3 is TGTGCCAGCAGCACCGGACAAAGCCCGAACACTGAAGCTTTCTTT. It codes for CASSTGQSPNTEAFF.

This rearrangement joins TRBV4-2 to TRBJ1-2; D is possibly TRBD1 (6 bases). Per germline, CDR1 LGHNA and CDR2 YNFKEQ. This CDR3 has 15 residues. Between the trimmed V and J ends, which lost 4 bases and 1 base, there was a span of 13 bases. The CDR3 protein is CASSPGEINNYGYTF. The CDR3 DNA sequence: TGTGCCAGCAGCCCAGGGGAGATTAATAACTATGGCTACACCTTC.

This clone has more than one count but fewer than ten. The rearrangement joins TRBV30 to TRBJ1-2, with TRBD1 identical over 7 bases. The CDR3 is made up of 13 amino acids. The germline V gene encodes CDR1 GTSNPN and CDR2 SVGIG (reference sequence). V lost 1 base and J lost 8; bases outside the gene matches: 7. The CDR3 bases are TGTGCCTGGAGTGGGGACAGCGGTTTGGGCTACACCTTC. It is translated as CAWSGDSGLGYTF.

In DNA form, the CDR3 reads TGTGCCAGCGGGGATTTGGGTGCCGGGGGGATCAGGGCCAACGTCCTGACTTTC. Protein sequence: CASGDLGAGGIRANVLTF. This chain uses TRBV5-5 with TRBJ2-6; 7 nucleotides match TRBD2. Germline-derived CDR1 and CDR2 are SGHKS and YYEKEE (reference sequence). The CDR3 has 18 residues. The junction had 18 bases not matched to a gene; V was cut back by 7 bases and J by 5 bases.

The rearrangement joins TRBV19 to TRBJ1-2; a weak D match, TRBD1 (5 bases). Trimming removed 7 bases from V and 3 bases from J, with 21 bases in between. The CDR3 spans 16 residues. Germline loops: CDR1 LNHDA, CDR2 SQIVND (reference sequence). The CDR3: CASTPSGHATHYGYTF. In DNA, the CDR3 is TGTGCCAGTACCCCCTCCGGACACGCTACTCACTATGGCTACACCTTC.

J is TRBJ1-5 and V is TRBV6-5; no definite D call. From germline, CDR1 is MNHEY and CDR2 SVGAGI. V lost 4 bases to trimming and J lost 0 bases, with 10 bases between them. The CDR3 sequence is 15 residues long. Here the CDR3 DNA reads TGTGCCAGCAGTTGGGTGGGAGATAGCAATCAGCCCCAGCATTTT. It codes for CASSWVGDSNQPQHF.